This entry features one T cell receptor (beta chain) sequence. Its antigen remains unidentified. Treatment reported: approximately nine-day PBMC culture with coronavirus spike peptide pools or control peptides (ViraFEST assay). The sample belongs to a study of vaccination and CD4 T cells after COVID-19. Study information: Six males and four females constituted the convalescent cohort, two of whom were Hispanic. Samples were taken after vaccination, a median of about 73 days after dose two, with a range of 14 to 241.

The assay that was used to sequence DNA from cultured CD4+ T cells was the Oncomine TCR Beta short-read assay. The template was genomic DNA from cultured CD4+ T cells. One entry per CDR3 protein results from TCRdb running MiXCR on the PCR reads. This table holds about 4,600 distinct CDR3 sequences, over 25% found once. Whole-study findings and limits: Vaccine-specific clones numbering 304 of 307 showed spike mono-reactivity in convalescent patients.

Sequenced material: CD4+ T cells from blood, cultured in vitro. This clonotype was sampled from a human donor who had recovered from COVID-19.

CDR3 in DNA: TGTGCCTGGAGTGAAAACTACAATAGCAATCAGCCCCAGCATTTT. Amino acids: CAWSENYNSNQPQHF. The rearrangement joins TRBV30 to TRBJ1-5, with unresolved D. Germline V gene data show CDR1 as GTSNPN and CDR2 as SVGIG (reference sequence). Trimming pared 1 base from V and 0 bases from J, leaving 10 bases between. The CDR3 is 15 amino acids.